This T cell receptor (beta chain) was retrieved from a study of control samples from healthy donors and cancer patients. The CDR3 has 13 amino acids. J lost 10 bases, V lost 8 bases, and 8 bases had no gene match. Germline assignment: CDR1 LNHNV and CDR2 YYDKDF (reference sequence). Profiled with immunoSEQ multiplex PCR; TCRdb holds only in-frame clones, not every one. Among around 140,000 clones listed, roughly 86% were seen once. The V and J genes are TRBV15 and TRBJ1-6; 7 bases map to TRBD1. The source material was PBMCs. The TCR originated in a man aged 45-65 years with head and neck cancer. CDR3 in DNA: TGTGCCACCTCTGACAGGGATTGGTCACCCCTCCACTTT. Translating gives CATSDRDWSPLHF.